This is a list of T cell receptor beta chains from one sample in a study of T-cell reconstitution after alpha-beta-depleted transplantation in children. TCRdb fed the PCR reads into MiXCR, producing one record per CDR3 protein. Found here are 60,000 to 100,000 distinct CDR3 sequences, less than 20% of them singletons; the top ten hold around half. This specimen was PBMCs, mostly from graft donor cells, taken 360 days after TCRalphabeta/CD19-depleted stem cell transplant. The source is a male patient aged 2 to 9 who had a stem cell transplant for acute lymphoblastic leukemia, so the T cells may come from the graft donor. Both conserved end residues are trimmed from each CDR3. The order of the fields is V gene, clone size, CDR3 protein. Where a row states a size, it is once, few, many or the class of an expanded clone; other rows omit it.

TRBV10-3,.,AISVSGSFTSTDTQY
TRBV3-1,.,AFSVTLTGHNSGNTIY
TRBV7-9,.,ASSLEVYNEQF
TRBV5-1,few,ASSHKRGSYNEQF
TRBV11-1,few,ASSLHLDRPQRNTEAF
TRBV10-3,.,AISERDRGYGYT
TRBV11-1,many,ASSAFSLAGGPLGNEQF
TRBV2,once,ASSDRTANQPQH
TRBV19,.,ASSIDRGKRETQY
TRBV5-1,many,ASSPGASSDTQY
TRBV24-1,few,ATSDLAPTGELF
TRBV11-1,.,ASSLEGRITSGPYSEQF
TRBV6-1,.,ASSEGTSGPYEQY
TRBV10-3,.,AIKSLAGATGELF
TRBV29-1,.,SVRGVRETQY
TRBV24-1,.,ATSGGKETQY
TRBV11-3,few,ASIQTGQPTDTQY
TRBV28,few,ASSSHPYGELF
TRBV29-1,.,SVEDPRSYNEQF
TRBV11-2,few,ASSLRGSTYNEQF
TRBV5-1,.,ASSSGLAGGGAYNEQF
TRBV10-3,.,AISVTDRVGQPQH
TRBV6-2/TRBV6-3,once,ASSFLPITYNEQF
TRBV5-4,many,ASSRSGRFYNEQF
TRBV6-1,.,ATIESGGRFFQETQY
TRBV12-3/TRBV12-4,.,ASSTGQLAKNIQN
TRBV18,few,ASSTSQGDRYGYT
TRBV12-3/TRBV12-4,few,ASSLVIRGVERNIQY
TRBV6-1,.,ASRANYRDSNEKLF
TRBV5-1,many,ASSLARAVATNEQF
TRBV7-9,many,ASSNLDRGPYEQY
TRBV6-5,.,ASSYSIRRAPNTGELF
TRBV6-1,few,ASTGTDTQY
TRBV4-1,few,ASSQGNRGGQF
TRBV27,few,ASSFLVSGGAYEQY
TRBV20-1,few,SAPTRETQY
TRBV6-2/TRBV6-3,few,ASSYSGLRLPPFNEQF
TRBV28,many,ASTQVGSNTEAF
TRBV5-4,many,ASSLTWLAGDTDTQY
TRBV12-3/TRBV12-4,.,ASSLRLAGFSGANVLT